The entry that follows covers one T cell receptor beta chain sequence. The CDR3 length is 14 residues. The junction had 7 bases not matched to a gene; V was cut back by 6 bases and J by 2 bases. Germline V gene data show CDR1 as MNHEY and CDR2 as SVGAGI. Some clones are missing from TCRdb's copy, which holds only in-frame ones; the method was immunoSEQ multiplex PCR. The sample shows about 150,000 clones, around 83% of them seen only once. These data come from a study of blood T cell repertoires in COVID-19. The rearrangement joins TRBV6-5 to TRBJ2-7, with 7 bases that match TRBD1. This TCR was recovered from a woman in her sixties with COVID-19, enrolled during active disease. Material for sequencing was peripheral blood. The CDR3 DNA reads as TGTGCCAGCAGCCCCCGAGGGGGCGCCTACGAGCAGTACTTC. This gives the protein CASSPRGGAYEQYF.